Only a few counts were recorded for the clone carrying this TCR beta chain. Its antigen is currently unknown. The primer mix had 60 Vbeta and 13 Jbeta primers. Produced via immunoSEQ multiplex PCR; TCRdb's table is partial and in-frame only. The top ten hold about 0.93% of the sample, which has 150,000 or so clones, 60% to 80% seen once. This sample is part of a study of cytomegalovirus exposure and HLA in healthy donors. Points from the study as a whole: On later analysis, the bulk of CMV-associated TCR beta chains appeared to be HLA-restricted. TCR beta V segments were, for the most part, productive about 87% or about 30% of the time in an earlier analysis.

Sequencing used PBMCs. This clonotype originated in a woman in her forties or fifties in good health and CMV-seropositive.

CDR3 residues: CASNDRNNEQFF. DNA for the CDR3: TGTGCCAGCAATGACAGGAACAATGAGCAGTTCTTC. V usage is TRBV28 and J usage is TRBJ2-1, with D perhaps TRBD1 (6 bases). The length of the CDR3 is 12 residues. The V end was cut by 7 bases, the J end by 5 bases, with 9 bases between. CDR1 and CDR2 (germline): MDHEN, SYDVKM.